The 27 T cell receptor beta chains in this list originate from one sample, sequenced in a study of molecular identifiers for immune sequencing clone quantification listed by TCRdb under 2018. The library was made by PCR. The sequencer listed for this sample is NextSeq 500. Clones were called with MiXCR by TCRdb after fastp trimmed the public reads at Q25, and only in-frame beta chains were retained. Rows with a matching CDR3 protein are joined into one entry that keeps the most common DNA and genes. This sample holds some 100,000 distinct CDR3 sequences; under 40% were observed only once. The top ten clonotypes cover around 3.9% of the sample. The specimen was naive CD8+ T cells from blood, with Jurkat cell RNA spiked in. The meaning of the sample's cell subset or site label: FACS-sorted CD8+CD4-CCR7+CD45RA+ naive T cells. All receptors derive from a human donor in good health. Some libraries in this study had Jurkat cell RNA spiked in.

With regard to this clonotype: A much bigger clone sits one base away, suggesting this may be a read error. DNA of the CDR3: TGTGCCAGCGGATCAGGGGGAGAAACTGAAGCTCTCTTT. It is translated as CASGSGGETEALF. This chain connects TRBV12-3 or TRBV12-4 to TRBJ1-1; 7 bases agree with TRBD1. The CDR3 is made up of 13 amino acids.

This chain links TRBV5-6 with TRBJ2-2; D gene unclear. Germline assignment: CDR1 SGHDT and CDR2 YYEEEE. V lost 5 bases, J lost 5 bases, and 4 bases lay in between. There are 11 residues in the CDR3. CDR3 loop: CASSQTGELFF. The CDR3 nucleotides read TGTGCCAGCAGTCAAACCGGGGAGCTGTTTTTT.

This CDR3 reads CASSQAGEAKNIQYF. The CDR3 bases are TGTGCCAGCAGCCAAGCGGGGGAAGCCAAAAACATTCAGTACTTC. This chain uses TRBV7-9 with TRBJ2-4; 8 bases match TRBD2. The CDR3 has 15 residues. The germline V gene has CDR1 SEHNR and CDR2 FQNEAQ (reference sequence). Trimming at V came to 5 bases and at J to 0 bases, leaving 3 bases not matched to a gene.

About this clonotype itself: A junction boundary mismatches the germline segment, possibly from a read error. The chain uses TRBV7-9 and TRBJ2-2; D is possibly TRBD2 (7 bases). This CDR3 region has 15 residues. Germline CDR1 SEHNR, CDR2 FQNEAQ (reference sequence). The CDR3 DNA sequence: TGTGCCAGCAGCCCTAGCGGACGGGACACCGGGGAGCTGGTTTTT. Its translation: CASSPSGRDTGELVF.

The chain uses TRBV12-3 or TRBV12-4 and TRBJ2-2, with D unclear. Trimming shortened V by 6 bases and J by 7 bases, and 9 bases separated the two germline ends. The CDR3 contains 12 residues. This chain's CDR3 is CASSPRVGELFF. The CDR3 nucleotides are TGTGCCAGCAGCCCTCGGGTCGGGGAGCTGTTTTTT.

On this clonotype: The junction and the germline gene differ at one end; a read error may be behind it. The V gene is TRBV27, the J gene TRBJ1-1; TRBD1 is a possible D gene (6 bases). The CDR3 runs to 13 residues. The germline gives CDR1 MNHEY, CDR2 SMNVEV (reference sequence). The CDR3 nucleotides read TGTGCCAGCAGTTTATGGGGGCCAACTGAAGCTCTCTTT. It yields the protein CASSLWGPTEALF.

Details on this clonotype: This may be a read error, as it is one base from a much larger clone. The chain recombines TRBV3-1 with TRBJ2-3; D call uncertain. V was pared by 7 bases and J by 4 bases, with 9 bases between. This CDR3 comprises 12 residues. Germline V CDR1 and CDR2: LGHDT, YNNKEL (reference sequence). The DNA for the CDR3 is TGTGCCAGCAACCCCAATCCAGATACGCAGTATTTT. It yields the protein CASNPNPDTQYF.

This clonotype was counted ten times or more. V gene TRBV29-1 combines with J gene TRBJ2-2; D is possibly TRBD2 (6 bases). The V gene's germline CDR1 is SQVTM and CDR2 ANQGSEA. Trimming cost V 5 bases and J 3 bases, with 10 bases left between them. CDR3 length: 13 residues. The CDR3 nucleotides read TGCAGCGTTCCCGGGAGAGACACCGGGGAGCTGTTTTTT. It yields the protein CSVPGRDTGELFF.

The gene calls are TRBV12-3 or TRBV12-4 and TRBJ2-7; tentative D call: TRBD2 (5 bases). The CDR3 has 14 amino acids. V was cut by 2 bases and J by 5 bases, with 13 bases left in between. The DNA of the CDR3 is TGTGCCAGCAGTTTAAGTCACGGGGTGAACGAGCAGTACTTC. Amino acids: CASSLSHGVNEQYF.

The chain uses TRBV21-1 and TRBJ1-1; the table assigns TRBD1, which was not confirmed against the DNA. TRBV21-1 is a recognized pseudogene. The CDR3 runs 12 residues. Here the CDR3 reads CASSRRDRGAFF. The CDR3, as DNA: TGTGCCAGCAGCCGTCGGGACAGGGGAGCTTTCTTT.

The chain carries TRBV13 and TRBJ2-7; D is unresolved. CDR3 length: 14 amino acids. Trimming stripped 3 bases from V and 2 bases from J, with 11 bases between. Germline assignment: CDR1 PRHDT and CDR2 FYEKMQ (reference sequence). The CDR3, as DNA: TGTGCCAGCAGCTTCGGACGGCCGGCCTACGAGCAGTACTTC. This encodes CASSFGRPAYEQYF.

Concerning this clonotype: Given a much more abundant clone one base away, this may be a read error. CDR3 region: CASSFLLSGVRTDTQYF. CDR3 DNA: TGTGCCAGCAGTTTCCTGTTATCGGGAGTACGGACAGATACGCAGTATTTT. V and J are TRBV12-3 or TRBV12-4 and TRBJ2-3, with a possible D match to TRBD2 (6 bases). The CDR3 spans 17 residues. Trimming took off 3 bases at V and 3 bases at J, with 19 bases between the two ends.

This chain connects TRBV27 to TRBJ2-3, with a tentative D call TRBD1 (6 bases). Germline V gene lookup returns CDR1 MNHEY and CDR2 SMNVEV (reference sequence). V was pared by 6 bases and J by 0 bases, with 10 bases between. The CDR3 sequence is 14 residues long. The CDR3 spells CASSTDRSTDTQYF. As DNA, the CDR3 is TGTGCCAGCAGCACCGACAGGAGCACAGATACGCAGTATTTT.

DNA of the CDR3: TGCAGTGCTCACCGACTAGCGGGAGGCTCCTACGAGCAGTACTTC. Protein product: CSAHRLAGGSYEQYF. This rearrangement joins TRBV20-1 to TRBJ2-7; 13 bases map to TRBD2. The CDR3 spans 15 residues. Germline trimming cut 5 bases from V and 0 bases from J; bases unmatched to any gene: 4. Per the germline V gene, CDR1 is DFQATT and CDR2 is SNEGSKA (reference sequence).

The genes are TRBV12-3 or TRBV12-4 and TRBJ2-3; no reliable D call. V lost 6 bases and J lost 8, with 15 bases in between. The CDR3 is 13 amino acids. For the CDR3, the DNA is TGTGCCAGCAGGGTCCTTGAAGAGGTTACGCAGTATTTT. As protein: CASRVLEEVTQYF.

Comment on this clonotype: Because the CDR3 is missing its conserved closing phenylalanine or tryptophan, this is likely a read error. The DNA is left out, because the CDR3 cannot be placed on it with certainty; the CDR3 is given as TCRdb lists it. The rearrangement links TRBV4-3 to TRBJ1-1; the D call of TRBD1 is as the table states it, not checked on the DNA. 15 amino acids form the CDR3, both terminal residues included. CDR1 is LGHNA, CDR2 YSLEER, per germline. Here the CDR3 reads CASSQGPQGGTEAIY.

There are a few counts of this clonotype. The V gene is TRBV2, the J gene TRBJ2-4, with a tentative D call TRBD2 (6 bases). Germline CDR1 and CDR2: SNHLY and FYNNEI. This CDR3 has 11 residues. V lost 8 bases, J lost 6 bases, and 8 bases lay in between. The CDR3 sequence: CASLGGNIQYF. In nucleotides, the CDR3 is TGTGCCAGCTTGGGAGGAAACATTCAGTACTTC.

The V and J genes are TRBV5-1 and TRBJ2-5; D is undetermined. Trimming stripped 4 bases from V and 5 bases from J, with 6 bases between. The CDR3 loop spans 11 amino acids. Per the germline V gene, CDR1 is SGHRS and CDR2 is YFSETQ. The chain's CDR3 is CASSTPETQYF. In DNA form, the CDR3 reads TGCGCCAGCAGCACCCCGGAGACCCAGTACTTC.

The table lists this clonotype with many counts. The genes are TRBV29-1 and TRBJ1-4; D is perhaps TRBD1 (6 bases). Deletions cut 6 bases from V and 1 base from J, with 12 bases between. The CDR3 totals 14 residues. Per germline, CDR1 SQVTM and CDR2 ANQGSEA. CDR3 protein: CSVKGGLTNEKLFF. The CDR3 nucleotides are TGCAGCGTGAAGGGGGGATTAACTAATGAAAAACTGTTTTTT.

Details on this clonotype: It is unclear where the CDR3 begins or ends on the DNA, so no DNA is shown, and the CDR3 is as TCRdb lists it. Here the CDR3 reads CASSKVTVAEGTGSEQYF. This sequence joins TRBV21-1 and TRBJ2-7; the DNA was not used to check the table's D call, TRBD1. TRBV21-1 corresponds to a pseudogene. Counting both end residues, the CDR3 totals 18 amino acids.

The chain couples TRBV19 to TRBJ1-1; TRBD1 aligns across 7 bases. The junction had 6 bases not matched to a gene; V was cut back by 2 bases and J by 0 bases. The CDR3 runs to 16 residues. Germline V gene data show CDR1 as LNHDA and CDR2 as SQIVND (reference sequence). The CDR3 reads CASSISPGGLNTEAFF. CDR3 coding DNA: TGTGCCAGTAGTATATCCCCAGGGGGTTTGAACACTGAAGCTTTCTTT.

The genes are TRBV4-3 and TRBJ1-2; TRBD1 matches 7 bases. The CDR3 has 14 residues. Germline lookup yields CDR1 LGHNA and CDR2 YSLEER. CDR3 nucleotide sequence: TGCCCCCGCAGCCAAGATAGGGGGCCCTATGGCTACACCTTC. Its translation: CPRSQDRGPYGYTF.

This clonotype was recorded many times. This chain links TRBV6-2 or TRBV6-3 with TRBJ2-3, with 9 bases fitting TRBD1. In germline, CDR1 is MNHEY, CDR2 SVGEGT. The CDR3 runs to 16 residues. The V and J ends lost 7 bases and 5 bases, in that order; junction bases with no gene match: 13. The CDR3 reads CASTDLQGARGDTQYF. CDR3 DNA sequence: TGTGCCAGCACCGACCTACAGGGGGCTCGGGGAGATACGCAGTATTTT.

This clonotype turned up a few times. J is TRBJ2-7 and V is TRBV20-1; TRBD1 might be the D (5 bases). The CDR3 contains 15 residues. V dropped 0 bases and J dropped 6 bases, with 18 bases sitting between them. Looked up from germline, CDR1 is DFQATT and CDR2 is SNEGSKA (reference sequence). The CDR3 here is CSARDFGHPSREQYF. The DNA of the CDR3 is TGCAGTGCTAGAGATTTTGGACACCCCTCTCGCGAGCAGTACTTC.

As regards this clonotype: A much bigger clone sits one base away, suggesting this may be a read error. The chain links TRBV7-6 to TRBJ2-3, with 10 bases that match TRBD2. The germline gives CDR1 SGHVS, CDR2 FNYEAQ. With 5 bases clipped from V and 1 base from J, the junction kept 9 bases outside the gene matches. CDR3 length: 17 residues. CDR3 residues: CASSQPGLAKCTDTQYF. CDR3 DNA sequence: TGTGCCAGCAGCCAACCGGGACTAGCGAAATGCACAGATACGCAGTATTTT.

This clonotype was recorded only once. A clone one base away is much larger, so this may be a read error. V is TRBV7-9 and J is TRBJ2-2; D remains ambiguous. The CDR3 covers 12 residues. Per germline, CDR1 SEHNR and CDR2 FQNEAQ (reference sequence). The CDR3 DNA follows: TGTGTCAGCAGCTTTGGATCCGGGGAGCTGTTTTTT. Encoded protein: CVSSFGSGELFF.

This clonotype has just a few counts. The genes are TRBV20-1 and TRBJ1-5; D is uncertain. This CDR3 has 15 residues. V shed 1 base and J shed 0 bases, with 10 bases lying between them. Germline V CDR1 and CDR2: DFQATT, SNEGSKA (reference sequence). Here the CDR3 reads CSARGQAHSNQPQHF. CDR3 in DNA: TGCAGTGCTAGAGGGCAGGCCCATAGCAATCAGCCCCAGCATTTT.